A single sample gave rise to the 27 T cell receptor beta chains below, sequenced in a study of blood T cell repertoires in COVID-19. Produced via immunoSEQ multiplex PCR; TCRdb's table is partial and in-frame only. This sample has 95,000 to 110,000 clones; roughly 83% occur once, and the top ten carry less than 5%. Material: peripheral blood. The receptors were gathered from a human donor in a cohort sampled during active COVID-19.

This clone was seen ten or more times. The chain couples TRBV7-3 to TRBJ2-3; TRBD2 aligns across 13 bases. The CDR3 is 13 amino acids. In germline, CDR1 is SGHTA, CDR2 FQGTGA. V dropped 8 bases and J dropped 6; count of bases not matched to a gene: 2. The CDR3 nucleotides read TGTGCCAGCGGACTAGCGGGAGTGGATACGCAGTATTTT. Its protein is CASGLAGVDTQYF.

The V and J genes are TRBV6-4 and TRBJ2-1, with a weak D call TRBD2 (6 bases). Trimming took 2 bases from V and 0 from J, leaving 11 bases between them. CDR1 MRHNA and CDR2 SNTAGT come from the germline V gene. This CDR3 has 16 residues. The CDR3 region has the DNA TGTGCCAGCAGTGACGGGTTAGCGGTCTCCTACAATGAGCAGTTCTTC. This sequence encodes CASSDGLAVSYNEQFF.

The V and J genes are TRBV5-1 and TRBJ1-3; 7 nucleotides align to TRBD1. With 0 bases clipped from V and 3 bases from J, the junction kept 3 bases outside the gene matches. The length of the CDR3 is 15 residues. Germline assignment: CDR1 SGHRS and CDR2 YFSETQ. The CDR3 spells CASSLEGGYGNTIYF. DNA for the CDR3: TGCGCCAGCAGCTTGGAAGGGGGCTATGGAAACACCATATATTTT.

J is TRBJ1-1 and V is TRBV7-2, with TRBD1 matching over 7 bases. J gave up 2 bases and V 1 base, and 1 base lay outside the gene matches. Germline CDR1 is SGHTA and CDR2 is FQGNSA. This CDR3 is 14 amino acids long. The CDR3: CASSLGQGNTEAFF. CDR3 bases: TGTGCCAGCAGCTTAGGACAGGGTAACACTGAAGCTTTCTTT.

With respect to this clone: The same CDR3 arises from other DNA sequences in this sample as well. The CDR3 loop is CASSLDRAAGGYTF. In DNA, the CDR3 is TGTGCCAGCAGCTTGGACAGGGCCGCGGGTGGCTACACCTTC. This rearrangement joins TRBV5-4 to TRBJ1-2, with D perhaps TRBD1 (6 bases). There are 14 residues in the CDR3. Germline assignment: CDR1 SGHNT and CDR2 YYREEE (reference sequence). V lost 0 bases, J lost 7 bases, and 13 bases lay in between. The full variable domain, in which reference TRBV5-4 and TRBJ1-2 provide the parts outside the CDR3, is ETGVTQSPTHLIKTRGQQVTLRCSSQSGHNTVSWYQQALGQGPQFIFQYYREEENGRGNFPPRFSGLQFPNYSSELNVNALELDDSALYLCASSLDRAAGGYTFGSGTRLTVV.

V usage is TRBV5-4 and J usage is TRBJ2-3; tentatively, D is TRBD1 (5 bases). The CDR3 covers 13 residues. Germline CDR1 and CDR2: SGHNT and YYREEE (reference sequence). Deletions cut 4 bases from V and 2 bases from J, with 8 bases between. The CDR3 region has the DNA TGTGCCAGCAGCCCAGGGTTCACAGATACGCAGTATTTT. Protein sequence: CASSPGFTDTQYF.

This chain uses TRBV7-2 with TRBJ1-2; the match to TRBD1 covers 9 bases. The germline CDR1 and CDR2 sequences are SGHTA and FQGNSA. With V trimmed by 5 bases and J by 3 bases, 4 bases remained unmatched. CDR3 length equals 14 residues. Written as DNA, the CDR3 is TGTGCCAGCAGCCCGGGACAGGGTGACTATGGCTACACCTTC. This sequence encodes CASSPGQGDYGYTF.

The J gene is TRBJ2-3, the V gene TRBV7-2; possible D gene TRBD1, 6 bases. This CDR3 has 17 amino acids. With 1 base removed from V and 1 base from J, the gap between germline ends came to 15 bases. Germline CDR1 is SGHTA and CDR2 is FQGNSA. In nucleotides, the CDR3 is TGTGCCAGCAGCTTAGTAAACAGGGCCTCGGGCACAGATACGCAGTATTTT. Translating it yields CASSLVNRASGTDTQYF.

This chain uses TRBV27 with TRBJ2-2; possible D gene TRBD2, 7 bases. V was pared by 6 bases and J by 4 bases, with 18 bases between. This CDR3 has 16 residues. In germline, CDR1 is MNHEY, CDR2 SMNVEV (reference sequence). The CDR3 sequence: CASSTPYREGTGELFF. CDR3 in DNA: TGTGCCAGCAGCACCCCCTACAGGGAGGGCACCGGGGAGCTGTTTTTT.

Only one count was recorded for this clone. The rearrangement joins TRBV7-2 to TRBJ1-2; a possible D gene is TRBD1 (5 bases). V was cut by 4 bases and J by 9 bases, with 18 bases left in between. There are 14 residues in the CDR3. Germline CDR1 and CDR2: SGHTA and FQGNSA. In DNA, the CDR3 is TGTGCCAGCAGCTCTGCGGTGGGGGAGGGTAGCTACACCTTC. It is translated as CASSSAVGEGSYTF.

The rearrangement joins TRBV11-3 to TRBJ2-5; unclear D gene. This CDR3 is built from 14 residues. V was clipped by 5 bases and J by 6 bases, with 16 bases between them. Germline lookup yields CDR1 SGHNT and CDR2 YENEEA. The CDR3, as DNA: TGTGCCAGCAGCCTAGGACCTAGTAAAAAGACCCAGTACTTC. Translated: CASSLGPSKKTQYF. The complete variable domain, with remaining parts taken from reference TRBV11-3 and TRBJ2-5, reads EAGVVQSPRYKIIEKKQPVAFWCNPISGHNTLYWYLQNLGQGPELLIRYENEEAVDDSQLPKDRFSAERLKGVDSTLKIQPAELGDSAVYLCASSLGPSKKTQYFGPGTRLLVL.

The V and J genes are TRBV30 and TRBJ1-2; D remains unclear. In germline, CDR1 is GTSNPN, CDR2 SVGIG (reference sequence). The germline V and J ends were trimmed by 2 bases and 5 bases, with 15 bases remaining between them. The CDR3 extends over 14 amino acids. CDR3 loop: CAWSLGAGGYGYTF. CDR3 in DNA: TGTGCCTGGAGTCTAGGAGCGGGCGGGTATGGCTACACCTTC.

This clone showed up just once. The gene calls are TRBV28 and TRBJ2-4; weak D call: TRBD1 (6 bases). The CDR3 loop spans 15 amino acids. The V end was cut by 5 bases, the J end by 3 bases, with 14 bases between. CDR1 is MDHEN, CDR2 SYDVKM, per germline. The CDR3 DNA sequence: TGTGCCAGCAGTCCAGGGGTTTTAGACAAAAACATTCAGTACTTC. It codes for CASSPGVLDKNIQYF.

CDR3 sequence (DNA): TGTGCCAGCAGTTACGGGGACAGGGCCTTGAACACTGAAGCTTTCTTT. Translation: CASSYGDRALNTEAFF. The rearrangement links TRBV6-2 or TRBV6-3 to TRBJ1-1; 9 positions agree with TRBD1. With V trimmed by 2 bases and J by 0 bases, 4 bases remained unmatched. Germline CDR1 reads MNHEY; CDR2 reads SVGEGT. This CDR3 region has 16 residues.

The chain joins TRBV12-3 or TRBV12-4 to TRBJ1-4, with D hard to call. The CDR3 consists of 13 residues. The V and J ends lost 2 bases and 8 bases respectively, with 9 bases between them. The CDR3 spells CASSLLVGEKLFF. The CDR3 nucleotides are TGTGCCAGCAGTTTATTAGTCGGGGAAAAACTGTTTTTT.

The rearrangement joins TRBV27 to TRBJ1-2; TRBD1 is a possible D gene (6 bases). Germline CDR1 MNHEY, CDR2 SMNVEV (reference sequence). The CDR3 is 12 residues long. Trimming pared 6 bases from V and 8 bases from J, leaving 13 bases between. The CDR3 nucleotides are TGTGCCAGCAGCATCGGGGGGCAAGGCTACACCTTC. It yields the protein CASSIGGQGYTF.

The rearrangement joins TRBV14 to TRBJ2-5, with D possibly being TRBD1 (6 bases). The V gene's germline CDR1 is SGHDN and CDR2 FVKESK. The V gene lost 2 bases and the J gene lost 4 bases, with 8 bases spanning the gap. This CDR3 has 13 residues. CDR3 residues: CASSQQGRETQYF. The DNA of the CDR3 is TGTGCCAGCAGCCAACAGGGGAGAGAGACCCAGTACTTC.

This clone was detected only a few times. This chain connects TRBV7-9 to TRBJ2-2, with D unresolved. Germline CDR1 reads SEHNR; CDR2 reads FQNEAQ (reference sequence). This CDR3 comprises 14 residues. Trimming stripped 5 bases from V and 5 bases from J, with 12 bases between. CDR3 DNA sequence: TGTGCCAGCAGCCGGCTCGAGGTTACCGGGGAGCTGTTTTTT. This translates into CASSRLEVTGELFF.

This chain links TRBV3-1 (or the pseudogene TRBV3-2) with TRBJ2-7, with D maybe TRBD2 (6 bases). Trimming pared 4 bases from V and 3 bases from J, leaving 10 bases between. Germline CDR1 LGHDT, CDR2 YNNKEL (reference sequence). The CDR3 is 13 residues long. The CDR3 DNA follows: TGTGCCAGCAGCCTGGGACTCGGCTACGAGCAGTACTTC. Translated, it gives CASSLGLGYEQYF.

This chain uses TRBV20-1 with TRBJ1-5; 7 bases match TRBD1. CDR1 and CDR2 from the germline V gene are DFQATT and SNEGSKA (reference sequence). The CDR3 runs to 14 residues. Trimming at V came to 3 bases and at J to 6 bases, leaving 8 bases not matched to a gene. The CDR3 protein is CSASWTGSSQPQHF. CDR3 DNA: TGCAGTGCTAGTTGGACAGGATCCTCTCAGCCCCAGCATTTT.

The J gene is TRBJ2-1, the V gene TRBV24-1; TRBD2 matches at 8 bases. The CDR3 spans 16 residues. In germline, CDR1 is KGHDR, CDR2 SFDVKD. Trimming cost V 4 bases and J 4 bases; bases outside gene matches: 8. The CDR3 DNA is TGTGCCACCAGTGACCCCACGGGGGGGGCGTACAATGAGCAGTTCTTC. It is translated as CATSDPTGGAYNEQFF.

The rearrangement uses TRBV4-3 and TRBJ2-1; TRBD2 agrees at 9 bases. V shed 3 bases, J shed 13 bases, and the junction held 7 bases outside the gene matches. Germline V gives CDR1 LGHNA, CDR2 YSLEER. The CDR3 has 13 residues. Here the CDR3 reads CASSHPPGLAQFF. As DNA, the CDR3 is TGCGCCAGCAGCCACCCCCCGGGACTAGCACAGTTCTTC.

The CDR3 DNA reads as TGTGCCAGCAGCCCGCAGTACGAGCAGTACGTC. Encoded protein: CASSPQYEQYV. The rearrangement uses TRBV3-1 (or the pseudogene TRBV3-2) and TRBJ2-7; D remains unclear. The CDR3 extends over 11 amino acids. Trimming took 4 bases from V and 4 from J, leaving 5 bases between them. Germline lookup yields CDR1 LGHDT and CDR2 YNNKEL (reference sequence).

The J gene is TRBJ2-7, the V gene TRBV18, with a weak D call TRBD1 (6 bases). V shed 3 bases and J shed 0 bases, with 18 bases lying between them. Germline CDR1 reads KGHSH; CDR2 reads LQKENI. This CDR3 spans 17 amino acids. The CDR3 reads CASSPTHTGTSSYEQYF. In nucleotides, the CDR3 is TGTGCCAGCTCACCGACACACACAGGGACCAGCTCCTACGAGCAGTACTTC.

This clone was seen a handful of times. The chain has TRBV25-1 and TRBJ2-1; no definite D call. Germline V CDR1 and CDR2: MGHDK, SYGVNS. The CDR3 consists of 12 residues. The V end lost 8 bases, the J end lost 8 bases, and 13 bases lay between the germline ends. The CDR3 bases are TGTGCCAGCTCAGTAGCAGTGGATGAGCAGTTCTTC. Its translation: CASSVAVDEQFF.

This clone was counted between two and nine times. The chain employs TRBV29-1 and TRBJ1-1, with D perhaps matching TRBD1 (5 bases). The V end was cut by 5 bases, the J end by 0 bases, with 10 bases between. The germline CDR1 and CDR2 sequences are SQVTM and ANQGSEA. This CDR3 is built from 13 residues. The CDR3 nucleotides read TGCAGCGTTACCGCCAGGGTGAACACTGAAGCTTTCTTT. It specifies CSVTARVNTEAFF. Full variable domain (missing parts from reference TRBV29-1 and TRBJ1-1): SAVISQKPSRDICQRGTSLTIQCQVDSQVTMMFWYRQQPGQSLTLIATANQGSEATYESGFVIDKFPISRPNLTFSTLTVSNMSPEDSSIYLCSVTARVNTEAFFGQGTRLTVV.

The chain carries TRBV25-1 and TRBJ2-1, with 9 bases lining up with TRBD1. This CDR3 comprises 15 residues. Germline V gene data show CDR1 as MGHDK and CDR2 as SYGVNS. J gave up 6 bases and V 6 bases, and 9 bases lay outside the gene matches. This CDR3 reads CASSRQGEKFNEQFF. The CDR3 DNA follows: TGTGCCAGCAGCCGACAGGGGGAAAAGTTCAATGAGCAGTTCTTC.